These T cell receptor beta chains were read from a single sample in a study of blood T cells in healthy people across ages. TCRdb processed the 5' RACE reads anew with MiXCR; each CDR3 protein has one entry. The repertoire holds about 1.4 million distinct CDR3 sequences, with approximately 63% as singletons. The source material was blood. Receptor source: a man between 18 and 29 years old in good health. CDR3s include the opening cysteine and the closing phenylalanine or tryptophan. A D gene is named only where the DNA matches it firmly. The listing skips clone size in some rows; elsewhere it reads once, few, many or a size class.

clone_size,v_call,cdr3_length,d_call,j_call,cdr3_nt,cdr3_aa
once,TRBV29-1,14,NA,TRBJ1-1,TGCAGCGTCCGGCCGCGGGGAGGGAACACTGAAGCTTTCTTT,CSVRPRGGNTEAFF
NA,TRBV29-1,15,NA,TRBJ2-7,TGCAGCGTCGAAGGATCAGGGGCCCCCTCCTACGAGCAGTACTTC,CSVEGSGAPSYEQYF
NA,TRBV4-1,15,TRBD1,TRBJ1-2,TGCGCCAGCAGCCCCTATCCTACAGGGGAAAATGGCTACACCTTC,CASSPYPTGENGYTF
NA,TRBV10-3,13,TRBD1,TRBJ1-1,TGTGCCATCAGTGAGTCTCGGACAGGTGAAGCTTTCTTT,CAISESRTGEAFF
NA,TRBV20-1,14,NA,TRBJ1-2,TGCAGTGCTGAAGCAAGGCTAGCTAACTATGGCTACACCTTC,CSAEARLANYGYTF
NA,TRBV15,14,NA,TRBJ2-7,TGTGCCACCAGCAGAGAGTTGGTGGGGAACGAGCAGTACTTC,CATSRELVGNEQYF
NA,TRBV5-1,14,TRBD1,TRBJ2-3,TGCGCCAGCAGCTCCGGACAGGAGGTGGATACGCAGTATTTT,CASSSGQEVDTQYF
NA,TRBV6-4,17,NA,TRBJ2-2,TGTGCCAGCAGTCCCCATAACTCGGGAGTTTTCACCGGGGAGCTGTTTTTT,CASSPHNSGVFTGELFF
NA,TRBV3-1,14,NA,TRBJ2-3,TGTGCCAGCAGCCCCGTCGGGGCCCCAGATACGCAGTATTTT,CASSPVGAPDTQYF
few,TRBV20-1,14,NA,TRBJ2-3,TGCAGTGCTAGAACCCCGGGAAAAAGGGGTACGCAGTATTTT,CSARTPGKRGTQYF
NA,TRBV10-2,15,TRBD1,TRBJ1-2,TGCGCCAGCACCGATATGACAGGGAAAAACTATGGCTACACCTTC,CASTDMTGKNYGYTF
NA,TRBV12-5,14,NA,TRBJ2-7,TGTGCTAGTGGTTCGGACATAAAAATCGACGAGCAGTACTTC,CASGSDIKIDEQYF
NA,TRBV11-2,14,NA,TRBJ2-1,TGTGCCAGCAGCCCAGGGCTACCTAGGGATGAGCAGTTCTTC,CASSPGLPRDEQFF
NA,TRBV4-1,15,NA,TRBJ2-3,TGCGCCAGCAGCCAAGGCCTCAGAAGCACAGATACGCAGTATTTT,CASSQGLRSTDTQYF
NA,TRBV7-9,14,NA,TRBJ2-5,TGTGCCAGCAGCTTAGAAGACCGGTCTGAGACCCAGTACTTC,CASSLEDRSETQYF
NA,TRBV12-3/TRBV12-4,17,NA,TRBJ2-3,TGTGCCAGCAGTTTCGATCCAAGCGGTCCATTCACAGATACGCAGTATTTT,CASSFDPSGPFTDTQYF
NA,TRBV9,14,NA,TRBJ1-2,TGTGCCAGCAGCGTAGTCGACACCGGATATGGCTACACCTTC,CASSVVDTGYGYTF
NA,TRBV9,17,TRBD2,TRBJ2-7,TGTGCCAGCAGCTCCCGTAGGCTAGCGGGAGCATACAATGAGCAGTACTTC,CASSSRRLAGAYNEQYF